These 2 T cell receptor beta chains share one sample of origin, sequenced in a study of cytomegalovirus exposure and HLA in healthy donors. The PCR contained 60 Vbeta and 13 Jbeta primers. Method: immunoSEQ multiplex PCR; TCRdb's copy keeps in-frame clones and lacks some. In the table there are about 160,000 clones, roughly 79% of which are singletons. Specimen: PBMCs. Receptors were obtained from a woman aged 45-59 years in good health and CMV-seronegative.

The rearrangement links TRBV9 to TRBJ1-2; TRBD1 matches at 12 bases. Per the germline V gene, CDR1 is SGDLS and CDR2 is YYNGEE. This CDR3 contains 17 residues. The V segment lost 4 bases and the J segment 4 bases; nucleotides outside the gene matches: 11. CDR3 sequence (DNA): TGTGCCAGCAGCCACGGGACAGGGGGCAGGAAAGGCTATGGCTACACCTTC. Amino acids: CASSHGTGGRKGYGYTF.

This CDR3 is CASSLGQMRGSSYTQYF. The CDR3 DNA is TGTGCCAGCAGCTTAGGCCAGATGCGCGGGAGTTCCTATACGCAGTATTTT. The chain carries TRBV7-9 and TRBJ2-3; 7 bases match TRBD2. The CDR3 totals 17 residues. V lost 1 base, J lost 7 bases, and 14 bases stayed unmatched. Germline V CDR1 and CDR2: SEHNR, FQNEAQ (reference sequence).